This TCR beta chain was profiled in a study of blood T cell repertoires in COVID-19. Measured with immunoSEQ multiplex PCR; TCRdb has only the in-frame clones, and not every one. The table lists 65,000 to 85,000 clones, roughly nine tenths of them singletons. This CDR3 is 14 amino acids long. V dropped 3 bases and J dropped 1 base, with 9 bases sitting between them. The germline V gene encodes CDR1 LNHNV and CDR2 YYDKDF (reference sequence). The V and J genes are TRBV15 and TRBJ2-5, with D possibly being TRBD1 (5 bases). The source material was peripheral blood. This clonotype was sampled from a man between 45 and 60 years old with acute or convalescent COVID-19. In nucleotides, the CDR3 is TGTGCCACCAGCAGCTTCGACAGCCAAGAGACCCAGTACTTC. Amino acids: CATSSFDSQETQYF.